The rows below give T cell receptor beta chains drawn from one sample of a study of T cells in Graves' hyperthyroidism and ophthalmopathy. Via MiXCR, TCRdb re-called the multiplex PCR reads, giving one row per CDR3 protein. The repertoire consists of approximately 610,000 distinct CDR3 sequences, with about 15% occurring once and the leading ten covering 4.3%. The sequencing sample was made of blood. The receptors derive from a middle-aged woman with Graves' ophthalmopathy. The CDR3 runs from the conserved cysteine through the conserved F or W. The order of the fields is CDR3 protein, CDR3 DNA, V gene, J gene, clone size, D gene. A D gene is named only where the DNA matches it firmly. Clone size appears in some rows only: once, few, many, or a class for an expanded clone.

CDR3aa: CATSDPSTGELFF
CDR3nt: TGTGCCACCAGCGACCCTTCCACCGGGGAGCTGTTTTTT
v_gene: TRBV24-1
j_gene: TRBJ2-2
abundance: many
d_gene: -

CDR3aa: CSAPEAGNTGELFF
CDR3nt: TGCAGTGCCCCAGAAGCGGGGAACACCGGGGAGCTGTTTTTT
v_gene: TRBV20-1
j_gene: TRBJ2-2
abundance: many
d_gene: -

CDR3aa: CASSLFAGAGANVLTF
CDR3nt: TGTGCCAGCAGCTTATTTGCTGGAGCTGGGGCCAACGTCCTGACTTTC
v_gene: TRBV11-2
j_gene: TRBJ2-6
abundance: many
d_gene: -

CDR3aa: CASSALADTQYF
CDR3nt: TGTGCCAGCAGCGCGCTAGCAGATACGCAGTATTTT
v_gene: TRBV9
j_gene: TRBJ2-3
abundance: -
d_gene: -

CDR3aa: CASSEAQIVGRAFF
CDR3nt: TGTGCCAGCAGCGAAGCGCAAATCGTCGGTCGAGCTTTCTTT
v_gene: TRBV9
j_gene: TRBJ1-1
abundance: many
d_gene: -

CDR3aa: CASSSTGGNTIYF
CDR3nt: TGTGCCAGCAGTTCGACAGGGGGAAACACCATATATTTT
v_gene: TRBV28
j_gene: TRBJ1-3
abundance: many
d_gene: TRBD1

CDR3aa: CASSVTGGNTGELFF
CDR3nt: TGTGCCAGCAGCGTAACAGGGGGAAACACCGGGGAGCTGTTTTTT
v_gene: TRBV9
j_gene: TRBJ2-2
abundance: many
d_gene: TRBD1

CDR3aa: CSATNPPSGRTNEQFF
CDR3nt: TGCAGTGCCACCAACCCTCCTAGCGGGAGGACCAATGAGCAGTTCTTC
v_gene: TRBV20-1
j_gene: TRBJ2-1
abundance: many
d_gene: TRBD2

CDR3aa: CASKPGGPETQYF
CDR3nt: TGTGCCAGCAAGCCTGGGGGGCCGGAGACCCAGTACTTC
v_gene: TRBV6-2/TRBV6-3
j_gene: TRBJ2-5
abundance: many
d_gene: -

CDR3aa: CASSQEGPPGELFF
CDR3nt: TGTGCCAGCTCTCAGGAGGGGCCTCCCGGGGAGCTGTTTTTT
v_gene: TRBV18
j_gene: TRBJ2-2
abundance: few
d_gene: -

CDR3aa: CASSQGTGPTYEQYF
CDR3nt: TGCGCCAGCAGCCAAGGGACAGGACCTACCTACGAGCAGTACTTC
v_gene: TRBV4-1
j_gene: TRBJ2-7
abundance: many
d_gene: TRBD1

CDR3aa: CASSLLSYTGELFF
CDR3nt: TGTGCCAGCAGCTTATTAAGCTACACCGGGGAGCTGTTTTTT
v_gene: TRBV7-8
j_gene: TRBJ2-2
abundance: -
d_gene: -

CDR3aa: CASSRPGLRREPQHF
CDR3nt: TGTGCCAGCAGCCGTCCCGGGCTTCGGCGGGAGCCCCAGCATTTT
v_gene: TRBV7-2
j_gene: TRBJ1-5
abundance: many
d_gene: -

CDR3aa: CASSQGTAFYEQYF
CDR3nt: TGTGCCAGCAGTCAAGGGACAGCTTTTTACGAGCAGTACTTC
v_gene: TRBV12-3/TRBV12-4
j_gene: TRBJ2-7
abundance: few
d_gene: TRBD1

CDR3aa: CASRARQETQYF
CDR3nt: TGTGCCAGCAGGGCTAGGCAAGAGACCCAGTACTTC
v_gene: TRBV6-2/TRBV6-3
j_gene: TRBJ2-5
abundance: -
d_gene: -

CDR3aa: CASSAGGKAFF
CDR3nt: TGTGCCAGCAGTGCGGGGGGAAAAGCTTTCTTT
v_gene: TRBV25-1
j_gene: TRBJ1-1
abundance: many
d_gene: -

CDR3aa: CASGLGLNTEAFF
CDR3nt: TGTGCTAGTGGTTTGGGACTGAACACTGAAGCTTTCTTT
v_gene: TRBV12-5
j_gene: TRBJ1-1
abundance: many
d_gene: -

CDR3aa: CASSPPHSGANVLTF
CDR3nt: TGTGCCAGCTCACCACCCCACTCTGGGGCCAACGTCCTGACTTTC
v_gene: TRBV18
j_gene: TRBJ2-6
abundance: -
d_gene: -

CDR3aa: CASSQPGVRETQYF
CDR3nt: TGTGCCAGCAGCCAGCCGGGGGTGAGAGAGACCCAGTACTTC
v_gene: TRBV6-2/TRBV6-3
j_gene: TRBJ2-5
abundance: many
d_gene: -

CDR3aa: CASSPLAGYTDTQYF
CDR3nt: TGTGCCAGCAGCCCTTTAGCGGGGTACACAGATACGCAGTATTTT
v_gene: TRBV6-1
j_gene: TRBJ2-3
abundance: many
d_gene: TRBD2

CDR3aa: CSVGGHSITEQYF
CDR3nt: TGCAGCGTGGGGGGACACAGTATTACCGAGCAGTACTTC
v_gene: TRBV29-1
j_gene: TRBJ2-7
abundance: -
d_gene: -

CDR3aa: CGGSGRNTGELFF
CDR3nt: TGTGGGGGGAGCGGGAGGAACACCGGGGAGCTGTTTTTT
v_gene: TRBV7-2
j_gene: TRBJ2-2
abundance: -
d_gene: TRBD2

CDR3aa: CASSPDRDYGYTF
CDR3nt: TGTGCCAGCAGTCCGGACAGGGACTATGGCTACACCTTC
v_gene: TRBV6-2/TRBV6-3
j_gene: TRBJ1-2
abundance: many
d_gene: TRBD1

CDR3aa: CASSQEGGLPNRDTEAFF
CDR3nt: TGTGCCAGCAGCCAGGAGGGGGGACTTCCCAACCGGGACACTGAAGCTTTCTTT
v_gene: TRBV4-2
j_gene: TRBJ1-1
abundance: many
d_gene: -

CDR3aa: CASSLVPTRTKKGHEQYF
CDR3nt: TGTGCCAGCAGTTTAGTCCCAACCCGGACTAAAAAAGGCCACGAGCAGTACTTC
v_gene: TRBV12-3/TRBV12-4
j_gene: TRBJ2-7
abundance: many
d_gene: -